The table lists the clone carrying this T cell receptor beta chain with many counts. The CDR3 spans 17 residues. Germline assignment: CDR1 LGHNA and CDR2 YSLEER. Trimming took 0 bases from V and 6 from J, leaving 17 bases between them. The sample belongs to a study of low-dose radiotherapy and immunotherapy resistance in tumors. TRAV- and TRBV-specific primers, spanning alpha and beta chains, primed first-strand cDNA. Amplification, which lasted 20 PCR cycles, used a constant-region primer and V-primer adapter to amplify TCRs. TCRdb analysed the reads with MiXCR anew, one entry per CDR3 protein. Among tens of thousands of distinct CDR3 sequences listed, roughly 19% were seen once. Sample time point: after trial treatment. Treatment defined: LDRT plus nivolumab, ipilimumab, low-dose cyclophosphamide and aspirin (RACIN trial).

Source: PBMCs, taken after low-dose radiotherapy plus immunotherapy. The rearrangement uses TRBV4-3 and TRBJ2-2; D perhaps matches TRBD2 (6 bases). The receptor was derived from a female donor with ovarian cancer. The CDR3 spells CASSQDPAGPSAGELFF. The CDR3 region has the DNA TGCGCCAGCAGCCAAGATCCAGCGGGCCCATCTGCCGGGGAGCTGTTTTTT.